These 25 T cell receptor beta chains share one sample of origin, sequenced in a study of blood T cells in healthy people across ages. Then a second PCR, running roughly 7 to 11 cycles, was carried out with a sample-barcoded 5' primer and a J-beta primer mix. TCRdb independently ran MiXCR on the 5' RACE reads; one entry per CDR3 protein. Seen here are about 1.6 million distinct CDR3 sequences, about 35% observed once, and the top ten hold about 11%. The sequenced material came from blood. The receptors stem from a woman in her 30s in good health.

This chain uses TRBV29-1 with TRBJ1-1, with TRBD1 matching 8 bases. The V segment lost 6 bases and the J segment 10 bases; nucleotides outside the gene matches: 7. Germline V CDR1 and CDR2: SQVTM, ANQGSEA. The CDR3 runs 11 residues. CDR3 sequence: CSVAGGRGAFF. In DNA form, the CDR3 reads TGCAGCGTAGCAGGGGGCAGAGGAGCTTTCTTT.

In its sample, this clonotype was seen many times. This chain uses TRBV7-2 with TRBJ1-5; no clear D. The V gene's germline CDR1 is SGHTA and CDR2 FQGNSA. The CDR3 runs to 16 residues. Trimming took off 2 bases at V and 7 bases at J, with 18 bases between the two ends. Written as DNA, the CDR3 is TGTGCCAGCAGCTTATGGTTAACGGCGCCCTTACAGCCCCAGCATTTT. It translates to CASSLWLTAPLQPQHF.

The chain recombines TRBV30 with TRBJ2-7; D possibly uses TRBD1 or TRBD2 (6 bases each). V lost 2 bases to trimming and J lost 3 bases, with 17 bases between them. CDR1 GTSNPN and CDR2 SVGIG come from the germline V gene (reference sequence). CDR3 size: 15 residues. In nucleotides, the CDR3 is TGTGCCTGGAGTCCCCTCGGACGGGGGCTCTACGAGCAGTACTTC. Translation gives CAWSPLGRGLYEQYF. The entire variable domain, with the rest obtained from reference TRBV30 and TRBJ2-7, is as follows: SQTIHQWPATLVQPVGSPLSLECTVEGTSNPNLYWYRQAAGRGLQLLFYSVGIGQISSEVPQNLSASRPQDRQFILSSKKLLLSDSGFYLCAWSPLGRGLYEQYFGPGTRLTVT.

CDR3 sequence: CASSYSQGSPNQPQHF. DNA of the CDR3: TGTGCCAGCAGTTACTCCCAGGGTTCGCCTAATCAGCCCCAGCATTTT. V is TRBV6-6 and J is TRBJ1-5; D possibly corresponds to TRBD1 (5 bases). Germline V lookup: CDR1 MNHNY, CDR2 SVGAGI (reference sequence). The CDR3 is 16 amino acids. Trimming removed 0 bases from V and 4 bases from J, with 13 bases in between.

This clonotype was recorded a few times. The CDR3: CASSDASTRADTQYF. The CDR3 DNA reads TGTGCCAGCAGTGATGCTAGTACGAGGGCAGATACGCAGTATTTT. This chain connects TRBV2 to TRBJ2-3; possible D gene TRBD2, 5 bases. V was cut by 3 bases and J by 4 bases, with 14 bases left in between. The CDR3 covers 15 residues. Per the germline V gene, CDR1 is SNHLY and CDR2 is FYNNEI.

The chain combines TRBV30 with TRBJ1-1; TRBD1 might be the D (6 bases). Trimming shortened V by 0 bases and J by 5 bases, and 13 bases separated the two germline ends. The germline gives CDR1 GTSNPN, CDR2 SVGIG (reference sequence). The CDR3 contains 14 residues. The CDR3 DNA sequence: TGTGCCTGGAGTGTACGAGGGGGGGCGACTGAAGCTTTCTTT. Its protein is CAWSVRGGATEAFF.

Notes on this clonotype: Its ends do not fully match the called genes, so a read error is possible. The J gene is TRBJ2-7, the V gene TRBV11-2; D may be TRBD1 (6 bases). CDR1 SGHAT and CDR2 FQNNGV come from the germline V gene. The CDR3 length is 16 residues. CDR3 sequence reads: CASSFTFRDISYEQYF. Here the CDR3 DNA reads TGTGCCAGTAGCTTTACCTTTAGGGACATCTCCTACGAGCAGTACTTC.

This clonotype turned up a few times. The V call is TRBV6-1, the J call TRBJ1-5, with 8 bases fitting TRBD1. The CDR3 contains 14 residues. Trimming cost V 6 bases and J 2 bases; bases outside gene matches: 3. Per germline, CDR1 MNHNS and CDR2 SASEGT. CDR3 coding DNA: TGTGCCAGCAGGAAGGGACAGGGCAATCAGCCCCAGCATTTT. Protein sequence: CASRKGQGNQPQHF.

The CDR3 spells CASSQEDPAQGWETQYF. The CDR3 DNA reads TGCGCCAGCAGCCAAGAAGATCCGGCTCAGGGCTGGGAGACCCAGTACTTC. The chain recombines TRBV4-1 with TRBJ2-5; possibly TRBD1 for D (5 bases). With 0 bases removed from V and 5 bases from J, the gap between germline ends came to 19 bases. This CDR3 has 17 residues. CDR1 is MGHRA and CDR2 is YSYEKL in the germline V gene.

In this sample, this clonotype turned up a few times. The J gene is TRBJ2-5, the V gene TRBV20-1, with 10 bases aligning to TRBD2. V shed 1 base, J shed 2 bases, and the junction held 7 bases outside the gene matches. The CDR3 is made up of 16 amino acids. CDR1 DFQATT and CDR2 SNEGSKA come from the germline V gene (reference sequence). The CDR3 loop is CSARGEASGGQETQYF. CDR3 nucleotides: TGCAGTGCTAGAGGAGAGGCTAGCGGGGGTCAAGAGACCCAGTACTTC.

This clonotype has only a few counts. The chain is built from TRBV10-3 and TRBJ2-1, with D perhaps matching TRBD2 (5 bases). This CDR3 has 16 residues. Germline V gene sequence: CDR1 ENHRY, CDR2 SYGVKD. Trimming stripped 0 bases from V and 5 bases from J, with 14 bases between. CDR3 protein: CAISESDYRADNEQFF. In nucleotides, the CDR3 is TGTGCCATCAGTGAGTCTGACTACCGGGCGGACAATGAGCAGTTCTTC.

This clonotype was detected only a few times. The chain uses TRBV24-1 and TRBJ2-3; 11 bases match TRBD2. Germline V gene data show CDR1 as KGHDR and CDR2 as SFDVKD. V gave up 1 base and J gave up 2 bases; unmatched junction bases: 7. This CDR3 contains 18 residues. As DNA, the CDR3 is TGTGCCACCAGTGATTTTGATAGCGGGAGGGTATTCACAGATACGCAGTATTTT. Amino acid sequence: CATSDFDSGRVFTDTQYF.

The sample holds one count of this clonotype. At one of its ends the junction is not consistent with the germline gene, which may arise from a read error. The chain is built from TRBV20-1 and TRBJ2-3, with D maybe TRBD1 (6 bases). The CDR3 consists of 12 residues. Germline V gene lookup returns CDR1 DFQATT and CDR2 SNEGSKA (reference sequence). CDR3 in amino acids: CRARDRGDTQYF. The CDR3 DNA is TGCAGGGCTAGAGATAGGGGGGATACGCAGTATTTT.

There are a few counts of this clonotype. CDR3 sequence reads: CASSQGTRGETQYF. CDR3 sequence (DNA): TGCGCCAGCAGCCAAGGGACCCGTGGGGAGACCCAGTACTTC. The genes are TRBV4-1 and TRBJ2-5, with D hard to call. This CDR3 region has 14 residues. Germline assignment: CDR1 MGHRA and CDR2 YSYEKL. V dropped 1 base and J dropped 5 bases, with 11 bases sitting between them.

As concerns this clonotype: This could be a read error, since a much larger clone is one nucleotide away. The chain is built from TRBV7-2 and TRBJ2-7; D unresolved. This CDR3 region has 12 residues. CDR1 and CDR2 from the germline V gene are SGHTA and FQGNSA. V was pared by 9 bases and J by 6 bases, with 15 bases between. The CDR3 DNA is TGTGCCAGAAGCCCGCAGTGGGTCGAGCAGTACTTC. It is translated as CARSPQWVEQYF.

This chain connects TRBV7-8 to TRBJ2-1; TRBD2 agrees at 13 bases. Germline V CDR1 and CDR2: SGHVS, FQNEAQ. This CDR3 comprises 15 residues. The V gene end was trimmed by 6 bases and the J gene end by 7 bases; junction bases not matched to a gene: 6. The chain's CDR3 is CASRETSGRANEQFF. In nucleotides, the CDR3 is TGTGCCAGCAGGGAAACTAGCGGGAGGGCGAATGAGCAGTTCTTC.

This clonotype was observed at least ten times. J is TRBJ2-3 and V is TRBV29-1; D is ambiguous. The V gene lost 4 bases and the J gene lost 0 bases, with 8 bases spanning the gap. The CDR3 length is 13 residues. The germline CDR1 and CDR2 sequences are SQVTM and ANQGSEA. The CDR3 nucleotides are TGCAGCGTTGGTGGAAGAAGCACAGATACGCAGTATTTT. It is translated as CSVGGRSTDTQYF.

The CDR3 DNA sequence: TGTGCCAGCAGTCCCTCCAGCGGGAGACCCTGCGAGCAGTACTTC. Translated, it gives CASSPSSGRPCEQYF. The chain has TRBV28 and TRBJ2-4; 8 bases map to TRBD2. Gene TRBJ2-7 matches the end of the DNA better, so the J call may be wrong. Germline V CDR1 and CDR2: MDHEN, SYDVKM. The CDR3 totals 15 residues.

This clonotype was recorded many times. The rearrangement joins TRBV28 to TRBJ2-5; D gene ambiguous. V was shortened by 5 bases and J by 5 bases, with 21 bases between the two germline ends. This CDR3 has 16 residues. Germline V gives CDR1 MDHEN, CDR2 SYDVKM. DNA of the CDR3: TGTGCCAGCAGTACCCCGAACTTACGAGTTTCGGAGACCCAGTACTTC. This translates into CASSTPNLRVSETQYF.

The chain has TRBV14 and TRBJ1-4; weak D call: TRBD1 (5 bases). CDR3 length: 16 residues. Trimming cost V 1 base and J 2 bases, with 11 bases left between them. CDR1 is SGHDN and CDR2 is FVKESK in the germline V gene. CDR3 residues: CASSQGTRVTNEKLFF. CDR3 DNA sequence: TGTGCCAGCAGCCAAGGTACCAGGGTGACTAATGAAAAACTGTTTTTT. Combining the CDR3 with reference TRBV14 and TRBJ1-4 gives the whole variable domain EAGVTQFPSHSVIEKGQTVTLRCDPISGHDNLYWYRRVMGKEIKFLLHFVKESKQDESGMPNNRFLAERTGGTYSTLKVQPAELEDSGVYFCASSQGTRVTNEKLFFGSGTQLSVL.

The chain combines TRBV7-8 with TRBJ2-7, with TRBD2 matching over 8 bases. J was trimmed by 7 bases and V by 4 bases; bases with no gene match: 12. The CDR3 has 15 amino acids. Germline-derived CDR1 and CDR2 are SGHVS and FQNEAQ. The CDR3 here is CASSSPGLEAAEQYF. DNA of the CDR3: TGTGCCAGCAGCTCCCCGGGACTAGAGGCTGCGGAGCAGTACTTC.

The chain joins TRBV3-1 to TRBJ2-4; no reliable D call. V lost 4 bases, J lost 8 bases, and 15 bases lay in between. The CDR3 totals 14 residues. Per germline, CDR1 LGHDT and CDR2 YNNKEL (reference sequence). This CDR3 reads CASSLTGVSDIQYF. The CDR3 nucleotides are TGTGCCAGCAGCCTTACGGGCGTCAGCGACATTCAGTACTTC.

The rearrangement uses TRBV21-1 and TRBJ1-5; no DNA check was done on the table's D call, TRBD1. TRBV21-1 is an annotated pseudogene. CDR3 length: 18 amino acids. DNA of the CDR3: TGTGCCAGCAGCGCACCGGGACAGCTATTTCGGGGGGAGCAGCCCCAGCATTTT. Amino acids: CASSAPGQLFRGEQPQHF.

This clonotype was counted only a few times. The V gene is TRBV29-1, the J gene TRBJ1-2, with TRBD1 as a possible D gene (5 bases). Germline values: CDR1 SQVTM, CDR2 ANQGSEA. The CDR3 is 13 amino acids. Deletions cut 1 base from V and 1 base from J, with 7 bases between. The CDR3 spells CSVEGGLNYGYTF. The CDR3 region has the DNA TGCAGCGTTGAAGGGGGCCTTAACTATGGCTACACCTTC.

This clonotype was detected a few times. CDR3 DNA: TGCGCCAGCAGCCAAGAAACTTCGGACAGAGGGCTTCCGTACTATGGCTACACCTTC. Translated, it gives CASSQETSDRGLPYYGYTF. V usage is TRBV4-1 and J usage is TRBJ1-2; D is perhaps TRBD1 (6 bases). CDR3 size: 19 residues. V was shortened by 0 bases and J by 3 bases, with 23 bases between the two germline ends. The germline V gene has CDR1 MGHRA and CDR2 YSYEKL.